A single sample gave rise to the 13 T cell receptor beta chains below, sequenced in a study of long-term antiretroviral therapy in people with HIV. Sequencing used immunoSEQ v3.0 at survey level. TCRdb's table, derived via immunoSEQ multiplex PCR, lists solely in-frame clones and lacks some. Altogether about 30,000 clones are present, 70% to 90% being singletons, with the ten largest covering about 7.7%. The sequences come from unsorted PBMCs, collected 3 years after starting antiretroviral therapy. The receptors come from a middle-aged man with HIV.

CDR3 residues: CASSQQGNTEAFF. The DNA of the CDR3 is TGTGCCAGCAGTCAACAGGGTAACACTGAAGCTTTCTTT. The chain links TRBV7-2 to TRBJ1-1; a possible D gene is TRBD1 (6 bases). The germline V gene encodes CDR1 SGHTA and CDR2 FQGNSA. Trimming removed 6 bases at V and 2 bases at J, with 10 bases between. The CDR3 contains 13 residues.

This clone was counted once. The chain couples TRBV6-5 to TRBJ2-3; D gene ambiguous. With 0 bases removed from V and 4 bases from J, the gap between germline ends came to 5 bases. CDR1 is MNHEY, CDR2 SVGAGI, per germline. This CDR3 has 13 residues. CDR3 sequence (DNA): TGTGCCAGCAGTTACTCGACCTCAGATACGCAGTATTTT. It is translated as CASSYSTSDTQYF.

The chain couples TRBV6-5 to TRBJ2-7, with 7 bases aligning to TRBD2. The CDR3 spans 13 residues. CDR1 MNHEY and CDR2 SVGAGI come from the germline V gene. The trim removed 5 bases at V and 6 bases at J, leaving 7 bases unmatched. For the CDR3, the DNA is TGTGCCAGCAGTCCCGGGAGGTGGGGCGAGCAGTACTTC. It encodes CASSPGRWGEQYF.

This chain links TRBV27 with TRBJ2-7; D not certain. The CDR3 has 11 residues. Germline CDR1 MNHEY, CDR2 SMNVEV (reference sequence). Trimming took off 3 bases at V and 5 bases at J, with 5 bases between the two ends. CDR3 region: CASSFGDEQYF. The CDR3 coding sequence is TGTGCCAGCAGTTTTGGGGACGAGCAGTACTTC.

The chain recombines TRBV5-1 with TRBJ1-1; unclear D gene. The CDR3 loop spans 16 amino acids. V lost 5 bases, J lost 4 bases, and 21 bases lay in between. The germline gives CDR1 SGHRS, CDR2 YFSETQ. As DNA, the CDR3 is TGCGCCAGCAGTTACGGGCCGCTCCTTGAGAGCACTGAAGCTTTCTTT. Protein sequence: CASSYGPLLESTEAFF.

The chain recombines TRBV5-1 with TRBJ2-3; 9 nucleotides align to TRBD1. CDR3 size: 15 residues. Germline CDR1 is SGHRS and CDR2 is YFSETQ. Germline trimming cut 4 bases from V and 2 bases from J; bases unmatched to any gene: 5. Here the CDR3 DNA reads TGCGCCAGCAGCCCCCGGGACAGGGACACAGATACGCAGTATTTT. Protein product: CASSPRDRDTDTQYF.

This clone showed up just once. The chain has TRBV10-3 and TRBJ1-4; 9 nucleotides match TRBD1. Germline V gene data show CDR1 as ENHRY and CDR2 as SYGVKD. The CDR3 is 16 residues long. V lost 0 bases and J lost 7; bases outside the gene matches: 6. CDR3 amino acids: CAISESRGQGFEKLFF. Written as DNA, the CDR3 is TGTGCCATCAGTGAGTCAAGGGGACAGGGTTTTGAAAAACTGTTTTTT.

The V call is TRBV11-3, the J call TRBJ1-4; D perhaps matches TRBD1 (6 bases). The CDR3 is 12 amino acids. The germline CDR1 and CDR2 sequences are SGHNT and YENEEA. Deletions cut 4 bases from V and 15 bases from J, with 15 bases between. CDR3 DNA: TGTGCCAGCAGCTCCGGAGGAACAGGGTTGTTTTTT. Translating it yields CASSSGGTGLFF. Looking up the rest from reference TRBV11-3 and TRBJ1-4 gives the full variable domain: EAGVVQSPRYKIIEKKQPVAFWCNPISGHNTLYWYLQNLGQGPELLIRYENEEAVDDSQLPKDRFSAERLKGVDSTLKIQPAELGDSAVYLCASSSGGTGLFFGSGTQLSVL.

The chain couples TRBV18 to TRBJ2-5; D is unclear. The V end was cut by 3 bases, the J end by 4 bases, with 9 bases between. This CDR3 region has 13 residues. Germline V gene sequence: CDR1 KGHSH, CDR2 LQKENI. CDR3 amino acids: CASSPVIGETQYF. The CDR3 coding sequence is TGTGCCAGCTCACCGGTTATCGGAGAGACCCAGTACTTC.

The table lists this clone with a few counts. The chain couples TRBV2 to TRBJ1-2; the match to TRBD1 covers 11 bases. Trimming cost V 9 bases and J 4 bases; bases outside gene matches: 7. The CDR3 totals 14 residues. Germline V CDR1 and CDR2: SNHLY, FYNNEI. The CDR3 protein is CARTDRGRPYGYTF. The DNA for the CDR3 is TGTGCCAGGACGGACAGGGGGCGACCCTATGGCTACACCTTC. Filled out from reference TRBV2 and TRBJ1-2, the complete variable domain reads EPEVTQTPSHQVTQMGQEVILRCVPISNHLYFYWYRQILGQKVEFLVSFYNNEISEKSEIFDDQFSVERPDGSNFTLKIRSTKLEDSAMYFCARTDRGRPYGYTFGSGTRLTVV.

The chain couples TRBV5-1 to TRBJ2-1; 9 nucleotides match TRBD2. The V gene's germline CDR1 is SGHRS and CDR2 YFSETQ. Germline trimming cut 0 bases from V and 0 bases from J; bases unmatched to any gene: 1. This CDR3 contains 16 residues. CDR3 bases: TGCGCCAGCAGCTTGGTAGCGGGGGTCTCCTACAATGAGCAGTTCTTC. Amino acid sequence: CASSLVAGVSYNEQFF.

This clone came up once. The chain recombines TRBV7-9 with TRBJ2-3; 14 nucleotides agree with TRBD2. V lost 1 base and J lost 3; bases outside the gene matches: 6. CDR3 length equals 18 residues. The germline V gene encodes CDR1 SEHNR and CDR2 FQNEAQ (reference sequence). CDR3 DNA sequence: TGTGCCAGCAGCTTAGTTGGACTAGCGGGAGGCAAAACAGATACGCAGTATTTT. It encodes CASSLVGLAGGKTDTQYF.

The CDR3: CASSLDGTGKNTEAFF. The CDR3 DNA sequence: TGCGCCAGCAGCTTGGACGGGACAGGGAAGAACACTGAAGCTTTCTTT. V gene TRBV5-1 combines with J gene TRBJ1-1, with 9 nucleotides matching TRBD1. Germline values: CDR1 SGHRS, CDR2 YFSETQ. J gave up 1 base and V 0 bases, and 4 bases lay outside the gene matches. The length of the CDR3 is 16 residues.